The clone carrying this TCR beta chain has a count of ten or more. TCRdb itself ran the RACE reads through MiXCR, one entry per CDR3 protein. Among around 52,000 distinct CDR3 sequences listed, around 9.3% were seen once. The CDR3 runs 17 residues. Trimming removed 2 bases from V and 0 bases from J; junction bases left unmatched: 6. Germline loops: CDR1 SEHNR, CDR2 FQNEAQ (reference sequence). The sample belongs to a study of human T cells and chemical hapten exposure. Time point meaning: patch test 1, 2 weeks after DPC sensitization. Treatment meaning: therapeutic diphenylcyclopropenone sensitization with weekly scalp DPC.

The rearrangement uses TRBV7-9 and TRBJ2-3, with 9 positions matching TRBD2. This specimen consisted of whole blood, obtained in connection with sensitization to the hapten diphenylcyclopropenone (DPC). The receptor's source is a woman in her 40s with alopecia areata. Some clones in this sample may be carry-over from other donors' samples. CDR3: CASSLPQAGGSTDTQYF. DNA of the CDR3: TGTGCCAGCAGCTTACCCCAAGCGGGGGGTAGCACAGATACGCAGTATTTT.